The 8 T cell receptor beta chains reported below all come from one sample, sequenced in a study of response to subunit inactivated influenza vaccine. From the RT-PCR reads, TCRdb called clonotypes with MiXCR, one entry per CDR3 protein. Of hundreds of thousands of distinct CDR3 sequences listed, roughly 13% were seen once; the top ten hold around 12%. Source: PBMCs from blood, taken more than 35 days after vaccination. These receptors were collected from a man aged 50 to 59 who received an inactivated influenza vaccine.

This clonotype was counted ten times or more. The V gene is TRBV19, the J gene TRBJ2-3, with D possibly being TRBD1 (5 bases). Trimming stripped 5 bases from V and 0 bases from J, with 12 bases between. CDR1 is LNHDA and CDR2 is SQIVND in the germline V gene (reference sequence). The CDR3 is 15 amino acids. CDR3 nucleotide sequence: TGTGCCAGTAGTGTGAAGGACACTAGCACAGATACGCAGTATTTT. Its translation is CASSVKDTSTDTQYF.

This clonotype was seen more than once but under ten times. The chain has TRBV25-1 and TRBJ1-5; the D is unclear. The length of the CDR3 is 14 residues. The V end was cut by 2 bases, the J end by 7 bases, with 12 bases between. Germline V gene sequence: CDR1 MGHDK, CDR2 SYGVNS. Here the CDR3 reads CASSEPGEGQPQHF. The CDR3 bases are TGTGCCAGCAGTGAACCGGGAGAAGGGCAGCCCCAGCATTTT.

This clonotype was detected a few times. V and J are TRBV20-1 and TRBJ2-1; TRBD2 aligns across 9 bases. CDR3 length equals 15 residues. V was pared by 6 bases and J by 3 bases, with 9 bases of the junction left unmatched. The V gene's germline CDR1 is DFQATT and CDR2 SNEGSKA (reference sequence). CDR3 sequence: CSAPDAGGGYNEQFF. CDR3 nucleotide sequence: TGCAGTGCCCCGGACGCGGGGGGGGGCTACAATGAGCAGTTCTTC.

The CDR3 DNA reads TGCAGTGCTAGTCGACCCGGTAGCGTCAATGAGCAGTTCTTC. This sequence encodes CSASRPGSVNEQFF. This chain connects TRBV20-1 to TRBJ2-1, with a tentative D call TRBD2 (5 bases). Germline V gene lookup returns CDR1 DFQATT and CDR2 SNEGSKA (reference sequence). This CDR3 is 14 amino acids long. With 3 bases removed from V and 6 bases from J, the gap between germline ends came to 15 bases.

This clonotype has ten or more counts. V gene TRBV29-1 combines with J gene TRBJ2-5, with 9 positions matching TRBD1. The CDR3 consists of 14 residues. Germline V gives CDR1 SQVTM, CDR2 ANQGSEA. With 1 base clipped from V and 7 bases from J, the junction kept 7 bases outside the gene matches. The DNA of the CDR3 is TGCAGCGTTGAAGGGAGGACAGGGGATGGGACCCAGTACTTC. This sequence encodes CSVEGRTGDGTQYF.

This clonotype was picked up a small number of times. The CDR3 region has the DNA TGTGCCAGCAGTTCAGGGTTTGCGCCTCGTGAGCAGTTCTTC. Residues: CASSSGFAPREQFF. The rearrangement joins TRBV12-3 or TRBV12-4 to TRBJ2-1; TRBD1 might be the D (5 bases). Trimming took off 4 bases at V and 9 bases at J, with 16 bases between the two ends. This CDR3 has 14 amino acids.

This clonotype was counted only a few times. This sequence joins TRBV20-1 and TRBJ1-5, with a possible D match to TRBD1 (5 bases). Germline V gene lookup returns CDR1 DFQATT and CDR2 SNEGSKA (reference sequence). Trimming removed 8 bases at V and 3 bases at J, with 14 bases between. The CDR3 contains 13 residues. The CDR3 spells CSSSGASNQPQHF. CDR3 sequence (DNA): TGCAGTTCTTCCGGGGCCTCCAATCAGCCCCAGCATTTT.

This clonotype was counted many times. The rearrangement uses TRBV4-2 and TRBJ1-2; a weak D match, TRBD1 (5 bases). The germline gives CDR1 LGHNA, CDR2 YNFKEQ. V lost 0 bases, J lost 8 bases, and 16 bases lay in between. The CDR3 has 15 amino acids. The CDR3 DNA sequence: TGTGCCAGCAGCCAAGAGGCAGGGAGGCCATACGGCTACACCTTC. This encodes CASSQEAGRPYGYTF.